Included here is one T cell receptor beta chain sequence, with context. Its antigen is undetermined. This sample is part of a study of cytotoxic CD8 clonotypes in ibrutinib-treated CLL. On the study more broadly: Some 25 partial and 2 complete responses; at median approximately 68 months, 14 remitted, about twelve progressed. Study findings and constraints: Baseline-level clonality went beyond age-matched healthy donors and moved in step with circulating CD8+ T-cell counts. Ibrutinib response saw clonality rise, and progression saw it return toward baseline. Different sampling times were used for sustained-remission and progressing patients.

J gave up 4 bases and V 0 bases, and 9 bases lay outside the gene matches. The CDR3 sequence is 17 residues long. Looked up from germline, CDR1 is SGDLS and CDR2 is YYNGEE. The assay was immunoSEQ multiplex PCR, and TCRdb's table has in-frame clones only and misses some. The data hold 150,000 or so clones, with 75% to 85% observed a single time. This sample comprised PBMCs, obtained after 36 months of ibrutinib treatment. The chain recombines TRBV9 with TRBJ1-5; TRBD1 aligns across 8 bases. The source is a human donor with chronic lymphocytic leukemia. This chain's CDR3 is CASSVGVGQVENQPQHF. CDR3 in DNA: TGTGCCAGCAGCGTAGGCGTGGGACAGGTTGAAAATCAGCCCCAGCATTTT.